This T cell receptor (beta chain) emerged from a study of CXCR3-negative and CXCR3-positive naive CD8 T cells. Study-wide results and caveats: Fresh PBMCs served for most assays, and CXCR3 expression fell partially after cryopreservation.

Regarding this clonotype: Its antigen is still unknown.

This CDR3 has 17 amino acids. Germline V gene data show CDR1 as SGHVS and CDR2 as FNYEAQ. TRB cDNA libraries were made by UMI-labeled 5' RACE. TCRdb reworked the 5' RACE reads into one entry per CDR3 protein, no DNA. Across tens of thousands of distinct CDR3 sequences, the top ten clones capture roughly 1.5% of the sample. The sequence was obtained from a human donor in good health. Some clones in this sample may be carry-over from other donors' samples. The chain is built from TRBV7-6 and TRBJ1-6. The specimen was naive CXCR3- CD8+ T cells from blood. The subset here: CD45RO-CCR7+CD27+CD95- naive CD8+ T cells lacking CXCR3 (TNR3-). Here the CDR3 reads CARSVVSVSSYNSPLHF.